The present TCR beta chain was sequenced within a study of blood T cell repertoires in COVID-19. Study-wide context: The United States, Italy and Spain supplied acute and convalescent COVID-19 samples.

V lost 5 bases, J lost 4 bases, and 5 bases lay in between. Germline CDR1 SEHNR, CDR2 FQNEAQ (reference sequence). This CDR3 region has 11 residues. Assay used: immunoSEQ multiplex PCR; TCRdb lists only in-frame clones, some missing. The sample holds about 210,000 clones; approximately 86% are singletons and the top ten take around 1.5%. The specimen sequenced was peripheral blood. This clonotype was sampled from a man aged 18 to 35 with active or convalescent COVID-19. V is TRBV7-9 and J is TRBJ1-2; no clear D. The CDR3 region is CASSPLYGYTF. Written as DNA, the CDR3 is TGTGCCAGCAGCCCCCTCTATGGCTACACCTTC. The full variable domain, its missing parts supplied by reference TRBV7-9 and TRBJ1-2, is DTGVSQNPRHKITKRGQNVTFRCDPISEHNRLYWYRQTLGQGPEFLTYFQNEAQLEKSRLLSDRFSAERPKGSFSTLEIQRTEQGDSAMYLCASSPLYGYTFGSGTRLTVV.